The rows below give T cell receptor beta chains drawn from one sample of a study of blood T cell repertoires in COVID-19. Generated by immunoSEQ multiplex PCR, the TCRdb table keeps only in-frame clones and is missing some. Of 200,000 to 300,000 clones in the sample, roughly 81% were seen once. The sample was peripheral blood. The source is a man aged 45-65 years with acute or convalescent COVID-19. The CDR3 runs from the conserved cysteine through the conserved F or W. The order of the fields is V gene, clone size, D gene, J gene, CDR3 DNA, CDR3 protein. A D gene is named only where the DNA matches it firmly. Some rows mark clone size as missing; the rest say once, few, many or name a class of expanded clone.

v_gene: TRBV29-1
abundance: .
d_gene: TRBD1
j_gene: TRBJ2-1
CDR3nt: TGCAGCGTTGAAAATACAGGGGGCTTCTACAATGAGCAGTTCTTC
CDR3aa: CSVENTGGFYNEQFF

v_gene: TRBV30
abundance: .
d_gene: TRBD1
j_gene: TRBJ1-5
CDR3nt: TGTGCCTGGAGTGGGACAGGGGCCCAGCCCCAGCATTTT
CDR3aa: CAWSGTGAQPQHF

v_gene: TRBV5-1
abundance: .
d_gene: .
j_gene: TRBJ1-5
CDR3nt: TGCGCCAGCAGCCCTACAGGGCGCAATCAGCCCCAGCATTTT
CDR3aa: CASSPTGRNQPQHF

v_gene: TRBV24-1
abundance: .
d_gene: TRBD1
j_gene: TRBJ1-5
CDR3nt: TGTGCCACCAGTGATCGGACAGGGGTAGACCAGCCCCAGCATTTT
CDR3aa: CATSDRTGVDQPQHF

v_gene: TRBV9
abundance: .
d_gene: TRBD2
j_gene: TRBJ2-3
CDR3nt: TGTGCCAGCAGCAGGTGGACTAGCGGTACAGATACGCAGTATTTT
CDR3aa: CASSRWTSGTDTQYF

v_gene: TRBV3-1/TRBV3-2
abundance: .
d_gene: .
j_gene: TRBJ1-2
CDR3nt: TGTGCCAGCAGCCAAATTGCGAGGTATGGCTACACCTTC
CDR3aa: CASSQIARYGYTF

v_gene: TRBV29-1
abundance: .
d_gene: .
j_gene: TRBJ2-3
CDR3nt: TGCAGCGTTGATCCCTCAGGTCGGCATACGCAGTATTTT
CDR3aa: CSVDPSGRHTQYF

v_gene: TRBV7-6
abundance: once
d_gene: TRBD1
j_gene: TRBJ2-4
CDR3nt: TGTGCCAGCAGCTCCAGTCTGGGACAGGGCGGGAGAAACATTCAGTACTTC
CDR3aa: CASSSSLGQGGRNIQYF

v_gene: TRBV6-1
abundance: .
d_gene: .
j_gene: TRBJ1-5
CDR3nt: TGTGCCAGCAGTTCACAGGGTAATGAGAAGCCCCAGCATTTT
CDR3aa: CASSSQGNEKPQHF

v_gene: TRBV2
abundance: .
d_gene: .
j_gene: TRBJ2-7
CDR3nt: TGTGCCAGCAGTGAAGGGACACATAGTTCCTACGAGCAGTACTTC
CDR3aa: CASSEGTHSSYEQYF

v_gene: TRBV18
abundance: once
d_gene: .
j_gene: TRBJ1-3
CDR3nt: TGTGCCAGCTCACCAAGTTGGACAGCCGACTCTGGAAACACCATATATTTT
CDR3aa: CASSPSWTADSGNTIYF

v_gene: TRBV7-2
abundance: once
d_gene: .
j_gene: TRBJ2-2
CDR3nt: TGTGCCAGCAGCTTAGTGGGGGCTTACACCGGGGAGCTGTTTTTT
CDR3aa: CASSLVGAYTGELFF

v_gene: TRBV6-5
abundance: .
d_gene: TRBD1
j_gene: TRBJ1-3
CDR3nt: TGTGCCAGCAGTCGACAGGGCGACTCTGGAAACACCATATATTTT
CDR3aa: CASSRQGDSGNTIYF

v_gene: TRBV12-3/TRBV12-4
abundance: once
d_gene: .
j_gene: TRBJ2-1
CDR3nt: TGTGCCAGCAGTCGACTGGCCAATGAGCAGTTCTTC
CDR3aa: CASSRLANEQFF

v_gene: TRBV4-1
abundance: .
d_gene: .
j_gene: TRBJ2-3
CDR3nt: TGCGCCAGCAGCCAAGTTACCGGGAAAGGTACGCAGTATTTT
CDR3aa: CASSQVTGKGTQYF

v_gene: TRBV11-3
abundance: .
d_gene: TRBD1
j_gene: TRBJ1-2
CDR3nt: TGTGCCAGCAGCTCCTACTGGGACAGGGAGGGACTCTATGGCTACACCTTC
CDR3aa: CASSSYWDREGLYGYTF

v_gene: TRBV27
abundance: .
d_gene: TRBD2
j_gene: TRBJ2-1
CDR3nt: TGTGCCAGCAGTTTATGGTCTAGCGGGAGCTCCTACAATGAGCAGTTCTTC
CDR3aa: CASSLWSSGSSYNEQFF

v_gene: TRBV6-5
abundance: .
d_gene: .
j_gene: TRBJ1-2
CDR3nt: TGTGCCAGCAGTTACTTCGGACAGTATGGCTACACCTTC
CDR3aa: CASSYFGQYGYTF

v_gene: TRBV13
abundance: .
d_gene: .
j_gene: TRBJ1-4
CDR3nt: TGTGCCAGCAGCCCCGGGGACTCTAATGAAAAACTGTTTTTT
CDR3aa: CASSPGDSNEKLFF

v_gene: TRBV3-1/TRBV3-2
abundance: .
d_gene: .
j_gene: TRBJ1-2
CDR3nt: TGTGCCAGCAGCCAAGAGGGGGGGCGCAGATATGGCTACACCTTC
CDR3aa: CASSQEGGRRYGYTF

v_gene: TRBV5-6
abundance: .
d_gene: .
j_gene: TRBJ1-1
CDR3nt: TGTGCCAGCAGCCTTCCAGGGGTGAACACTGAAGCTTTCTTT
CDR3aa: CASSLPGVNTEAFF

v_gene: TRBV27
abundance: once
d_gene: TRBD2
j_gene: TRBJ2-5
CDR3nt: TGTGCCAGCAGCCCGTCGACTAGCGCAGAGACCCAGTACTTC
CDR3aa: CASSPSTSAETQYF

v_gene: TRBV25-1
abundance: .
d_gene: .
j_gene: TRBJ1-2
CDR3nt: TGTGCCAGCAGTGAACAGGGGAACTATGGCTACACCTTC
CDR3aa: CASSEQGNYGYTF

v_gene: TRBV7-8
abundance: .
d_gene: .
j_gene: TRBJ1-2
CDR3nt: TGTGCCAGCAGCTTCCAGGGGACGGGCATTGGTGGCTACACCTTC
CDR3aa: CASSFQGTGIGGYTF

v_gene: TRBV5-1
abundance: .
d_gene: .
j_gene: TRBJ2-7
CDR3nt: TGCGCCAGCAGCTCGGACATCTCCTACGAGCAGTACTTC
CDR3aa: CASSSDISYEQYF

v_gene: TRBV23-1
abundance: .
d_gene: TRBD1
j_gene: TRBJ1-2
CDR3nt: TGCGCCCGGCGGACAGGGCGAATCTATGGCTACACCTTC
CDR3aa: CARRTGRIYGYTF

v_gene: TRBV3-1/TRBV3-2
abundance: .
d_gene: TRBD1
j_gene: TRBJ1-6
CDR3nt: TGTGCCAGCAGCCCTAGACAGGGTTCTTCACCCCTCCACTTT
CDR3aa: CASSPRQGSSPLHF

v_gene: TRBV5-4
abundance: .
d_gene: TRBD2
j_gene: TRBJ2-7
CDR3nt: TGTGCCAGCAGCTCTCATAGCGGGAGTGGCGAGCAGTACTTC
CDR3aa: CASSSHSGSGEQYF

v_gene: TRBV7-6
abundance: .
d_gene: .
j_gene: TRBJ2-7
CDR3nt: TGTGCCAGCAGCCAAAGTCCGCCCCTCGGGGAGCAGTACTTC
CDR3aa: CASSQSPPLGEQYF

v_gene: TRBV2
abundance: .
d_gene: TRBD2
j_gene: TRBJ2-1
CDR3nt: TGTGCCAGCAACCCTAGCGGCTACAATGAGCAGTTCTTC
CDR3aa: CASNPSGYNEQFF

v_gene: TRBV19
abundance: .
d_gene: .
j_gene: TRBJ1-2
CDR3nt: TGTGCCAGTAAGGAGGGACGGGGCTATGGCTACACCTTC
CDR3aa: CASKEGRGYGYTF

v_gene: TRBV27
abundance: .
d_gene: .
j_gene: TRBJ2-3
CDR3nt: TGTGCCAGCAGTCTAAGGTGGGGGGGCAGCACAGATACGCAGTATTTT
CDR3aa: CASSLRWGGSTDTQYF

v_gene: TRBV7-3
abundance: .
d_gene: TRBD2
j_gene: TRBJ2-5
CDR3nt: TGTGCCAGCAGCTTAAGCGGGAGGGCCGAGGAGACCCAGTACTTC
CDR3aa: CASSLSGRAEETQYF

v_gene: TRBV5-1
abundance: once
d_gene: TRBD1
j_gene: TRBJ1-5
CDR3nt: TGCGCCAGCAGCCCCGGGACAGGGACCGGTCAGCCCCAGCATTTT
CDR3aa: CASSPGTGTGQPQHF

v_gene: TRBV6-1
abundance: .
d_gene: .
j_gene: TRBJ1-5
CDR3nt: TGTGCCAGCAGTGAGTCAGGGTGGAATCAGCCCCAGCATTTT
CDR3aa: CASSESGWNQPQHF

v_gene: TRBV10-1
abundance: .
d_gene: .
j_gene: TRBJ1-2
CDR3nt: TGCGCCAGCACAGGACGGGGTGGCTACACCTTC
CDR3aa: CASTGRGGYTF

v_gene: TRBV5-1
abundance: .
d_gene: TRBD1
j_gene: TRBJ1-2
CDR3nt: TGCGCCAGCAGCTCTGGGGGGACAGGGAAAGTGGGATATGGCTACACCTTC
CDR3aa: CASSSGGTGKVGYGYTF

v_gene: TRBV6-5
abundance: .
d_gene: .
j_gene: TRBJ1-6
CDR3nt: TGTGCCAGCAGTTACGACTCTGGGAGCAATTCACCCCTCCACTTT
CDR3aa: CASSYDSGSNSPLHF

v_gene: TRBV27
abundance: .
d_gene: .
j_gene: TRBJ2-7
CDR3nt: TGTGCCAGCAAACGGGGTGGGGATAACTACGAGCAGTACTTC
CDR3aa: CASKRGGDNYEQYF

v_gene: TRBV10-3
abundance: .
d_gene: TRBD1
j_gene: TRBJ1-3
CDR3nt: TGTGCCATCAGTGATGACAGGGCTGGAAACACCATATATTTT
CDR3aa: CAISDDRAGNTIYF